Below, one TCR beta chain is given with its context. No antigen is known for it. This entry belongs to a study of shared clonotypes between healthy human individuals. Study findings and constraints: Memory subsets had estimated richness that was generally smaller than that of naive subsets.

This CDR3 is built from 12 residues. Germline loops: CDR1 GTSNPN, CDR2 SVGIG (reference sequence). V lost 8 bases and J 5 bases, leaving 15 bases between the germline ends. Replicate sorted-subset PCRs were loaded with around 200 ng DNA, about 28,000 T cell genomes. Only in-frame clones appear in the TCRdb table, and some are missing; sequencing was by immunoSEQ multiplex PCR. The data hold about 700,000 clones, with about 91% observed a single time. The naive CD8 population came from CD45RO-negative cells selected for CCR7, without terminally differentiated effector memory CD45RA+ cells. Healthy and HIV-negative, the adult donors had no recent acute infections or vaccinations.

The chain recombines TRBV30 with TRBJ1-1, with no clear D. The source material was naive CD8+ T cells sorted from blood. The TCR was taken from a man aged 25 to 45 in good health. The CDR3 region has the DNA TGTGCCGTGAATTGGGCGGGAACTGAAGCTTTCTTT. It specifies CAVNWAGTEAFF.